This T cell receptor (beta chain) derives from a study of blood T cell repertoires in COVID-19. About the study: Acute and convalescent COVID-19 samples came from the United States, Italy and Spain. Sources were T cells, B-cell-depleted T cells, or PBMCs; the material itself was cDNA or gDNA.

The CDR3 totals 15 residues. Looked up from germline, CDR1 is MNHEY and CDR2 is SVGEGT. Unmatched junction bases numbered 2, after V lost 2 bases and J lost 2 bases. In the study's own analysis: By means of reference gene primer amplification, nucleated cell counts were estimated. Only in-frame clones appear in the TCRdb table, and some are missing; sequencing was by immunoSEQ multiplex PCR. For V, J and clone size, that table is used; D and trimming come from the DNA. Of more than 100,000 clones in the sample, around 81% are singletons; the top ten hold over 2%. The V and J genes are TRBV6-2 or TRBV6-3 and TRBJ1-3, with TRBD1 identical over 8 bases. The sequence was collected from a man in his sixties or seventies with acute or convalescent COVID-19. Sequencing used peripheral blood. CDR3 amino acids: CASSYAGGAGNTIYF. In DNA form, the CDR3 reads TGTGCCAGCAGTTACGCAGGGGGCGCTGGAAACACCATATATTTT.